The next 8 T cell receptor beta chains were all read from a single sample in a study of T cells in Graves' hyperthyroidism and ophthalmopathy. Amplified TCR beta CDR3 regions derived from RNA transcripts. HTBI primers drove first-round RT-PCR of the TCR CDR3. In TCRdb, the multiplex PCR reads were re-called with MiXCR into one record per CDR3 protein. The data show under 400,000 distinct CDR3 sequences, around 14% seen once. Sequencing input: blood. All receptors derive from a woman aged 55-70 years with Graves' hyperthyroidism.

This clonotype was picked up many times. V gene TRBV28 combines with J gene TRBJ2-3; possibly TRBD1 for D (8 bases). The CDR3 runs to 14 residues. Trimming took 6 bases from V and 9 from J, leaving 19 bases between them. Germline-derived CDR1 and CDR2 are MDHEN and SYDVKM. This CDR3 is CASSPTGGGRTQYF. The CDR3 DNA reads TGTGCCAGCAGCCCCACAGGGGGGGGTCGGACGCAGTATTTT.

This clonotype was detected a few times. This sequence joins TRBV6-5 and TRBJ2-4; no definite D call. CDR3 length: 15 residues. CDR1 is MNHEY, CDR2 SVGAGI, per germline. The V gene lost 1 base and the J gene lost 3 bases, with 10 bases spanning the gap. In nucleotides, the CDR3 is TGTGCCAGCAGTTACTTTGGGTCGGGCAAAAACATTCAGTACTTC. It codes for CASSYFGSGKNIQYF.

This clonotype has a count of ten or more. This chain links TRBV20-1 with TRBJ2-3; 11 bases line up with TRBD2. Germline CDR1 reads DFQATT; CDR2 reads SNEGSKA (reference sequence). The CDR3 runs to 14 residues. The V segment lost 5 bases and the J segment 4 bases; nucleotides outside the gene matches: 5. The CDR3 DNA follows: TGCAGTGCTGCCACTAGCGGGAGACCAGATACGCAGTATTTT. Amino acid sequence: CSAATSGRPDTQYF.

This clonotype appeared many times. The CDR3 region is CASSPMLVERTGELFF. The CDR3 bases are TGTGCCAGCTCACCGATGCTTGTGGAGAGGACCGGGGAGCTGTTTTTT. V and J are TRBV18 and TRBJ2-2; no clear D gene. The CDR3 has 16 amino acids. Germline values: CDR1 KGHSH, CDR2 LQKENI. V lost 3 bases to trimming and J lost 5 bases, with 16 bases between them.

The chain links TRBV27 to TRBJ2-7; D is unresolved. Germline V gene lookup returns CDR1 MNHEY and CDR2 SMNVEV (reference sequence). V was cut by 6 bases and J by 4 bases, with 16 bases left in between. The CDR3 consists of 14 residues. Written as DNA, the CDR3 is TGTGCCAGCAGCCGAGAACAGTTCAGGTACGAGCAGTACTTC. It codes for CASSREQFRYEQYF.

The chain carries TRBV6-1 and TRBJ2-2, with D perhaps matching TRBD1 (5 bases). The V end lost 4 bases, the J end lost 1 base, and 10 bases lay between the germline ends. Per germline, CDR1 MNHNS and CDR2 SASEGT. The CDR3 is made up of 15 amino acids. The CDR3 protein is CASSAGYGNTGELFF. The CDR3 region has the DNA TGTGCCAGCAGTGCAGGGTACGGGAACACCGGGGAGCTGTTTTTT.

The chain's CDR3 is CVGGDPYNEQFF. The CDR3 bases are TGTGTGGGGGGAGACCCGTACAATGAGCAGTTCTTC. The chain carries TRBV5-8 and TRBJ2-1, with D possibly TRBD2 on 6 matching bases. The CDR3 runs 12 residues. Germline values: CDR1 SGHTS, CDR2 YDEGEE.

This clonotype has a count of ten or more. This chain joins TRBV3-1 and TRBJ1-2; D is uncertain. CDR3 length: 15 residues. V was clipped by 4 bases and J by 5 bases, with 17 bases between them. CDR1 and CDR2 from the germline V gene are LGHDT and YNNKEL (reference sequence). CDR3 residues: CASSLSGGWAYGYTF. The DNA for the CDR3 is TGTGCCAGCAGCCTATCGGGCGGCTGGGCTTATGGCTACACCTTC.